Below, 30 T cell receptor beta chains from the same sample are listed, as sequenced in a study of post-analysis software for immune sequencing data. Carried by the TCR beta cDNA libraries were unique molecular identifiers. TCRdb called the PCR reads again in MiXCR, with one record for every CDR3 protein. Of about 540,000 distinct CDR3 sequences listed, approximately 34% are singletons. Whole-study results and caveats: When patients were compared with controls, roughly five TRBV segments were more frequent, TRBV5-6, TRBV5-1 and TRBV20-1 among them.

Antigens of these TCRs are unknown. Sequenced input: blood. All receptors derive from a girl aged 2 to 17 with multiple sclerosis.

Worth noting for this clonotype: Germline is not matched at one junction end, which may reflect a read error. The rearrangement links TRBV5-1 to TRBJ1-4; no reliable D call. Germline CDR1 SGHRS, CDR2 YFSETQ. CDR3 size: 15 residues. The CDR3 coding sequence is TGCGCCGGCAGCATCAAGTTAGGGATAGGTGAAAAACTGTTTTTT. Translating gives CAGSIKLGIGEKLFF.

This clonotype was detected a few times. The chain joins TRBV18 to TRBJ2-3; TRBD2 aligns across 10 bases. The CDR3 length is 17 residues. The V segment lost 0 bases and the J segment 7 bases; nucleotides outside the gene matches: 10. From germline, CDR1 is KGHSH and CDR2 LQKENI. CDR3 in amino acids: CASSPPRVAGGGNTQYF. CDR3 DNA sequence: TGTGCCAGCTCACCACCGCGAGTAGCGGGGGGAGGAAATACGCAGTATTTT.

The J gene is TRBJ1-1, the V gene TRBV12-5; D gene ambiguous. This CDR3 spans 13 amino acids. Germline CDR1 reads LGHNT; CDR2 reads FRNRAP. The V end lost 6 bases, the J end lost 2 bases, and 10 bases lay between the germline ends. This CDR3 is CASGWTGNTEAFF. The DNA for the CDR3 is TGTGCTAGTGGCTGGACGGGCAACACTGAAGCTTTCTTT.

This chain connects TRBV27 to TRBJ1-6, with no clear D. The CDR3 spans 11 residues. V shed 8 bases and J shed 13 bases, with 12 bases lying between them. The germline V gene encodes CDR1 MNHEY and CDR2 SMNVEV (reference sequence). The CDR3 nucleotides are TGTGCCAGCGGACCATCGGTGCCCCTCCACTTT. Protein sequence: CASGPSVPLHF.

The chain has TRBV29-1 and TRBJ1-1; D gene ambiguous. Trimming took off 5 bases at V and 4 bases at J, with 14 bases between the two ends. There are 13 residues in the CDR3. The germline V gene has CDR1 SQVTM and CDR2 ANQGSEA. The CDR3 sequence is CSVCRARGTEAFF. DNA of the CDR3: TGCAGCGTTTGTAGGGCCCGGGGCACTGAAGCTTTCTTT.

CDR3 amino acids: CASRDRGSSNQPQHF. DNA of the CDR3: TGTGCCAGCCGTGACAGGGGGTCTAGCAATCAGCCCCAGCATTTT. The V gene is TRBV12-3 or TRBV12-4, the J gene TRBJ1-5, with TRBD1 identical over 9 bases. J gave up 0 bases and V 8 bases, and 5 bases lay outside the gene matches. The CDR3 totals 15 residues.

The J gene is TRBJ2-3, the V gene TRBV6-4; 10 bases line up with TRBD2. J lost 0 bases, V lost 6 bases, and 3 bases had no gene match. Germline-derived CDR1 and CDR2 are MRHNA and SNTAGT. The CDR3 loop spans 15 amino acids. CDR3 loop: CASRDSGGSTDTQYF. DNA of the CDR3: TGTGCCAGCAGAGATAGCGGGGGGAGCACAGATACGCAGTATTTT.

This clonotype was detected once. The gene calls are TRBV20-1 and TRBJ2-5; tentatively, D is TRBD1 (5 bases). This CDR3 comprises 17 residues. The V and J ends lost 3 bases and 4 bases respectively, with 24 bases between them. Germline lookup yields CDR1 DFQATT and CDR2 SNEGSKA (reference sequence). CDR3 in amino acids: CSASPRVSRAGPETQYF. DNA for the CDR3: TGCAGTGCTAGCCCACGCGTATCCAGGGCCGGCCCAGAGACCCAGTACTTC.

The chain links TRBV5-1 to TRBJ2-7, with D uncertain. The germline V gene encodes CDR1 SGHRS and CDR2 YFSETQ. V was trimmed by 1 base and J by 2 bases, leaving 19 bases between them. The CDR3 has 17 amino acids. The CDR3 loop is CASSLNPMGRPTYEQYF. The DNA of the CDR3 is TGCGCCAGCAGCTTGAATCCGATGGGCAGGCCAACCTACGAGCAGTACTTC.

The chain couples TRBV4-1 to TRBJ1-1, with 9 bases lining up with TRBD1. Per germline, CDR1 MGHRA and CDR2 YSYEKL. The length of the CDR3 is 14 residues. The V gene end was trimmed by 2 bases and the J gene end by 6 bases; junction bases not matched to a gene: 4. The CDR3 loop reads CASSQNRGRPEAFF. The CDR3 DNA sequence: TGCGCCAGCAGCCAAAACAGGGGGCGTCCTGAAGCTTTCTTT.

The chain recombines TRBV7-6 with TRBJ2-3, with TRBD2 identical over 13 bases. V trimming: 5 bases; J trimming: 0 bases; junction bases outside the gene matches: 11. CDR1 is SGHVS and CDR2 is FNYEAQ in the germline V gene. CDR3 length: 19 amino acids. In nucleotides, the CDR3 is TGTGCCAGCAGCAAGACTAGCGGGGGGTCCACCTATAGCACAGATACGCAGTATTTT. This codes for CASSKTSGGSTYSTDTQYF.

This clonotype appeared a few times. In DNA, the CDR3 is TGTGCCAGCAGTTTGCTGGCGGGGGGTCTGAGGAATGAGCAGTTCTTC. Its translation is CASSLLAGGLRNEQFF. V and J are TRBV27 and TRBJ2-1, with 8 nucleotides matching TRBD2. This CDR3 has 16 residues. V lost 3 bases to trimming and J lost 7 bases; unmatched junction nucleotides: 11. Germline V gives CDR1 MNHEY, CDR2 SMNVEV (reference sequence).

The chain employs TRBV20-1 and TRBJ2-3; 12 bases line up with TRBD2. The CDR3 spans 15 residues. With 6 bases clipped from V and 5 bases from J, the junction kept 9 bases outside the gene matches. CDR1 DFQATT and CDR2 SNEGSKA come from the germline V gene (reference sequence). CDR3 sequence: CSASTSGGSRDTQYF. The CDR3 coding sequence is TGCAGTGCCAGCACTAGCGGGGGGAGTAGAGATACGCAGTATTTT.

The chain combines TRBV2 with TRBJ2-6; D is unclear. The germline V and J ends were trimmed by 7 bases and 4 bases, with 11 bases remaining between them. The CDR3 extends over 14 amino acids. From germline, CDR1 is SNHLY and CDR2 FYNNEI. The CDR3 loop reads CASIWGRGANVLTF. CDR3 sequence (DNA): TGTGCCAGCATTTGGGGTAGGGGGGCCAACGTCCTGACTTTC.

The chain recombines TRBV7-2 with TRBJ2-1; the D gene could be TRBD1 or TRBD2 (5 bases each). The CDR3 has 15 residues. Looked up from germline, CDR1 is SGHTA and CDR2 is FQGNSA. V was shortened by 5 bases and J by 2 bases, with 13 bases between the two germline ends. CDR3 protein: CASSEAGAPYNEQFF. In DNA form, the CDR3 reads TGTGCCAGCAGCGAGGCCGGGGCTCCCTACAATGAGCAGTTCTTC.

This clonotype was detected a few times. J is TRBJ2-5 and V is TRBV11-2; D ambiguous. The CDR3 has 12 residues. V lost 2 bases and J 5 bases, leaving 6 bases between the germline ends. The germline CDR1 and CDR2 sequences are SGHAT and FQNNGV. CDR3: CASSLNLETQYF. DNA of the CDR3: TGTGCCAGCAGCTTAAACCTCGAGACCCAGTACTTC.

The V call is TRBV5-1, the J call TRBJ2-1, with a weak D call TRBD2 (5 bases). V was trimmed by 0 bases and J by 5 bases, leaving 12 bases between them. The CDR3 totals 15 residues. Looked up from germline, CDR1 is SGHRS and CDR2 is YFSETQ. CDR3 nucleotides: TGCGCCAGCAGCTTGGAGCCGGGGAAGGACAATGAGCAGTTCTTC. Protein product: CASSLEPGKDNEQFF.

This clonotype was observed a few times. V is TRBV29-1 and J is TRBJ2-2, with unresolved D. This CDR3 region has 15 residues. Per germline, CDR1 SQVTM and CDR2 ANQGSEA. Trimming pared 3 bases from V and 0 bases from J, leaving 11 bases between. The CDR3 DNA follows: TGCAGCGTTGATAGGGCAGGAACGAACACCGGGGAGCTGTTTTTT. Translated, it gives CSVDRAGTNTGELFF.

V is TRBV7-2 and J is TRBJ2-1; a weak D match, TRBD2 (5 bases). The length of the CDR3 is 15 residues. From germline, CDR1 is SGHTA and CDR2 FQGNSA. The ends were cut back, 0 bases at V and 4 bases at J, with 10 bases in the middle. CDR3 sequence: CASSLAASPYNEQFF. In DNA form, the CDR3 reads TGTGCCAGCAGCTTAGCGGCTAGCCCGTACAATGAGCAGTTCTTC.

This clonotype was seen repeatedly, ten times or more. This sequence joins TRBV5-6 and TRBJ2-1; possibly TRBD1 for D (6 bases). There are 15 residues in the CDR3. The V gene's germline CDR1 is SGHDT and CDR2 YYEEEE. Trimming left V 2 bases short and J 0 bases short, with 9 bases between. The CDR3 here is CASSLGGYSYNEQFF. CDR3 bases: TGTGCCAGCAGCTTAGGGGGTTACTCCTACAATGAGCAGTTCTTC.

This clonotype was counted only a few times. This chain joins TRBV5-1 and TRBJ2-1; either TRBD1 or TRBD2 may supply D (6 bases each). The CDR3 totals 14 residues. V lost 3 bases and J 6 bases, leaving 13 bases between the germline ends. Germline-derived CDR1 and CDR2 are SGHRS and YFSETQ. CDR3 coding DNA: TGCGCCAGCAGCTGGTACGGGGGCAGCAATGAGCAGTTCTTC. Encoded protein: CASSWYGGSNEQFF.

The chain joins TRBV2 to TRBJ2-5; TRBD2 is a possible D gene (6 bases). The CDR3 extends over 14 amino acids. Trimming shortened V by 8 bases and J by 2 bases, and 15 bases separated the two germline ends. Germline assignment: CDR1 SNHLY and CDR2 FYNNEI. CDR3 sequence: CASGGLREQETQYF. The CDR3 region has the DNA TGTGCCAGCGGGGGGTTAAGAGAACAAGAGACCCAGTACTTC.

This clonotype has just a few counts. The chain has TRBV20-1 and TRBJ2-3; a weak D match, TRBD1 (7 bases). The length of the CDR3 is 14 residues. CDR1 is DFQATT, CDR2 SNEGSKA, per germline (reference sequence). Trimming removed 2 bases from V and 3 bases from J, with 12 bases in between. The CDR3 here is CSARWQGGTDTQYF. The DNA of the CDR3 is TGCAGTGCTAGATGGCAGGGGGGTACAGATACGCAGTATTTT.

J is TRBJ2-5 and V is TRBV29-1; no clear D. CDR1 and CDR2 (germline): SQVTM, ANQGSEA. CDR3 length equals 12 residues. V lost 4 bases and J lost 2, with 8 bases in between. The CDR3 DNA reads TGCAGCGTTGTTCTGGGACAAGAGACCCAGTACTTC. Translation gives CSVVLGQETQYF.

This clonotype was observed a handful of times. The chain couples TRBV28 to TRBJ1-5; 8 nucleotides line up with TRBD1. The length of the CDR3 is 15 residues. Per the germline V gene, CDR1 is MDHEN and CDR2 is SYDVKM. Losses at the gene ends were 6 bases for V and 5 bases for J; bases not matched to a gene: 9. CDR3 region: CASRTGTGDYQPQHF. The DNA for the CDR3 is TGTGCCAGCAGGACCGGGACAGGAGATTATCAGCCCCAGCATTTT. The full variable domain, in which reference TRBV28 and TRBJ1-5 provide the parts outside the CDR3, is DVKVTQSSRYLVKRTGEKVFLECVQDMDHENMFWYRQDPGLGLRLIYFSYDVKMKEKGDIPEGYSVSREKKERFSLILESASTNQTSMYLCASRTGTGDYQPQHFGDGTRLSIL.

The rearrangement joins TRBV20-1 to TRBJ2-3; 11 bases align to TRBD2. Germline V lookup: CDR1 DFQATT, CDR2 SNEGSKA (reference sequence). J lost 3 bases, V lost 3 bases, and 8 bases had no gene match. This CDR3 has 16 amino acids. The CDR3 protein is CSASQPSGGMTDTQYF. The DNA for the CDR3 is TGCAGTGCTAGCCAGCCTAGCGGGGGGATGACAGATACGCAGTATTTT.

This clonotype was recorded a few times. This chain links TRBV12-3 or TRBV12-4 with TRBJ2-3; 8 bases fit TRBD1. This CDR3 comprises 15 residues. Trimming removed 5 bases from V and 4 bases from J; junction bases left unmatched: 8. The CDR3 sequence: CASSGPDRVADTQYF. The DNA of the CDR3 is TGTGCCAGCAGTGGGCCGGACAGGGTTGCAGATACGCAGTATTTT.

In regard to this clonotype: It may be a read error: a sequence one base away is much more abundant. The genes are TRBV6-5 and TRBJ2-1, with 9 nucleotides matching TRBD2. The junction had 3 bases not matched to a gene; V was cut back by 0 bases and J by 0 bases. CDR1 and CDR2 (germline): MNHEY, SVGAGI. The CDR3 totals 17 residues. The CDR3 bases are TGTGCCAGCAGTTACTCGAGAGCGGGGGGCTCCTACAATGAGCAGTTCTTC. Translating it yields CASSYSRAGGSYNEQFF.

The chain employs TRBV7-8 and TRBJ1-2; 7 bases map to TRBD1. The germline CDR1 and CDR2 sequences are SGHVS and FQNEAQ. The length of the CDR3 is 18 residues. V dropped 5 bases and J dropped 1; count of bases not matched to a gene: 16. The CDR3 nucleotides are TGTGCCAGCAGCCATAGACAGGGTCAAGCCGCACTTAACTATGGCTACACCTTC. Encoded protein: CASSHRQGQAALNYGYTF.

The rearrangement links TRBV28 to TRBJ1-1; D is possibly TRBD1 (5 bases). The CDR3 is made up of 14 amino acids. Between the trimmed V and J ends, which lost 2 bases and 2 bases, there was a span of 9 bases. The germline CDR1 and CDR2 sequences are MDHEN and SYDVKM. CDR3 amino acids: CASSLGAVNTEAFF. DNA of the CDR3: TGTGCCAGCAGTTTAGGGGCAGTCAACACTGAAGCTTTCTTT.